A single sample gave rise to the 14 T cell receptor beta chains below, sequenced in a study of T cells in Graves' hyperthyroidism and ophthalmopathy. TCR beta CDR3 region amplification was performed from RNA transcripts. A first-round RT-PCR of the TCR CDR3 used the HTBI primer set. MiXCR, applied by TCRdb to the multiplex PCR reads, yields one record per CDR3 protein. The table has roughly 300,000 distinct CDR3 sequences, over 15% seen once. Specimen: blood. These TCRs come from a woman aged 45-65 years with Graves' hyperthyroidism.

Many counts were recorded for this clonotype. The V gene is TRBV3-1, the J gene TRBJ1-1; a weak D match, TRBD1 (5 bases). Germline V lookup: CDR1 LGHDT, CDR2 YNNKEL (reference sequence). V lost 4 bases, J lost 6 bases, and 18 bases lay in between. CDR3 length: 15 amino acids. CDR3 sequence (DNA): TGTGCCAGCAGCCGGAGGGGAGGTACGGGGGCTGAAGCTTTCTTT. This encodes CASSRRGGTGAEAFF.

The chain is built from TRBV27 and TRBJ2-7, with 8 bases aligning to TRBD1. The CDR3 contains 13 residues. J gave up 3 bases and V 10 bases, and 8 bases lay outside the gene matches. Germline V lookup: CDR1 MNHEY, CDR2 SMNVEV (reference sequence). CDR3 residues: CATRQGPNYEQYF. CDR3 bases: TGTGCCACCAGACAGGGGCCGAACTACGAGCAGTACTTC.

The CDR3 nucleotides read TGTGCCAGCAGCCCACGTGGGGACTTTTTGAACACCGGGGAGCTGTTTTTT. This codes for CASSPRGDFLNTGELFF. This chain connects TRBV27 to TRBJ2-2; a possible D gene is TRBD2 (6 bases). V was trimmed by 6 bases and J by 1 base, leaving 18 bases between them. The CDR3 runs 17 residues. Germline CDR1 reads MNHEY; CDR2 reads SMNVEV (reference sequence).

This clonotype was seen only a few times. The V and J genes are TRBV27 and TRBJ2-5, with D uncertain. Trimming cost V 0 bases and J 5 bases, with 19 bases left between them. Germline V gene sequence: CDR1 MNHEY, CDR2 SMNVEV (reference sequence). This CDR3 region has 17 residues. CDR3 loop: CASSLSLGQGPGETQYF. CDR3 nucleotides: TGTGCCAGCAGTTTATCCCTCGGCCAAGGCCCCGGTGAGACCCAGTACTTC.

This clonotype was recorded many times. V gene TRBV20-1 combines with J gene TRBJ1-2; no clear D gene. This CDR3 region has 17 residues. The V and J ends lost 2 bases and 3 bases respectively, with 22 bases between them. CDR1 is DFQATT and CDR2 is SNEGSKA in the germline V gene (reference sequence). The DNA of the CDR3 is TGCAGTGCTAGATCCCCCCGCGGCGGGCGGATCCACTATGGCTACACCTTC. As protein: CSARSPRGGRIHYGYTF.

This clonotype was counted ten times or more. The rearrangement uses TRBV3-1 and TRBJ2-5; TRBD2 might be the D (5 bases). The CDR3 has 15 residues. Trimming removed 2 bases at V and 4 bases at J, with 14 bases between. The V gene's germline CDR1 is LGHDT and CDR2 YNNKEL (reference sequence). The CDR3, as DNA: TGTGCCAGCAGCCAATCGGGGTATATTACAGAGACCCAGTACTTC. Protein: CASSQSGYITETQYF.

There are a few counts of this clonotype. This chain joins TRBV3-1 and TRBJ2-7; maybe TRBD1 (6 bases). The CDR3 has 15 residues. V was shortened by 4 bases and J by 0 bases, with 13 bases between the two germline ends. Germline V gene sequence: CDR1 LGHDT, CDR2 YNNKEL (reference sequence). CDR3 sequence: CASSPLLDSSYEQYF. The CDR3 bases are TGTGCCAGCAGCCCTCTGTTGGACAGCTCCTACGAGCAGTACTTC.

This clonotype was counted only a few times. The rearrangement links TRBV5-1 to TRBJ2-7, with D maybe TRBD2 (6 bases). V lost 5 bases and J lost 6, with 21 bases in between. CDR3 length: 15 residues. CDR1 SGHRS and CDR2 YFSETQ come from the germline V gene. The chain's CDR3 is CASSLRGGTEGEQYF. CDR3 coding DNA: TGCGCCAGCAGTCTGCGGGGCGGGACGGAGGGCGAGCAGTACTTC.

The CDR3 DNA reads TGTGCCAGCACAGGGCCCCCCAGCGGGGGCTACACCTTC. Its translation is CASTGPPSGGYTF. The genes are TRBV28 and TRBJ1-2, with a weak D call TRBD1 (5 bases). Trimming cost V 7 bases and J 8 bases, with 17 bases left between them. CDR3 size: 13 residues. The germline gives CDR1 MDHEN, CDR2 SYDVKM.

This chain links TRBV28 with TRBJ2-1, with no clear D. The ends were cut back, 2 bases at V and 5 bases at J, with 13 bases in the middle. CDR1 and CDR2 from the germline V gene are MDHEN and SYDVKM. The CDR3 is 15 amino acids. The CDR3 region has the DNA TGTGCCAGCAGTTTACCCCCGGGCAGTCACAATGAGCAGTTCTTC. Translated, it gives CASSLPPGSHNEQFF.

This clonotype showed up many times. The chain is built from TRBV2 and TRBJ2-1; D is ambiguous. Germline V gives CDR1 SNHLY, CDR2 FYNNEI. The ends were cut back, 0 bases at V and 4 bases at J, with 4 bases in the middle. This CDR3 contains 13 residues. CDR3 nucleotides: TGTGCCAGCAGTGAAGCCGGGTACAATGAGCAGTTCTTC. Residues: CASSEAGYNEQFF. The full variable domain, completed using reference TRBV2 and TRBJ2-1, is EPEVTQTPSHQVTQMGQEVILRCVPISNHLYFYWYRQILGQKVEFLVSFYNNEISEKSEIFDDQFSVERPDGSNFTLKIRSTKLEDSAMYFCASSEAGYNEQFFGPGTRLTVL.

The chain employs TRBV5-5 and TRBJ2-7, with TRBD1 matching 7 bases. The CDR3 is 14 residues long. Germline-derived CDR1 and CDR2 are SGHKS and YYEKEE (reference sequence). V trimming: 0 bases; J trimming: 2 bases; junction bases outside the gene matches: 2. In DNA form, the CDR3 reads TGTGCCAGCAGCTTGGTAGGGGGCCCCTACGAGCAGTACTTC. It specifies CASSLVGGPYEQYF.

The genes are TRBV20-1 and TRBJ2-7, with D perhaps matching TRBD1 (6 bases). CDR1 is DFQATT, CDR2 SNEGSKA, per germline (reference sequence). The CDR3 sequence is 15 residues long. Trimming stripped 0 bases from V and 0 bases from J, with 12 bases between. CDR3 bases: TGCAGTGCTAGAGATTTTCAGGGGCCCTCCTACGAGCAGTACTTC. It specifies CSARDFQGPSYEQYF.

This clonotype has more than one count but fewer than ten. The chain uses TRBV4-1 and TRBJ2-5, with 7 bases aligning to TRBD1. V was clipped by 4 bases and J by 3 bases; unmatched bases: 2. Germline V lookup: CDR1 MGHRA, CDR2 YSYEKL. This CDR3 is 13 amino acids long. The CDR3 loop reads CASSPTGKETQYF. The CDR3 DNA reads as TGCGCCAGCAGCCCGACAGGGAAAGAGACCCAGTACTTC.